This TCR beta chain derives from a study of cytomegalovirus exposure and HLA in healthy donors. Findings and limits, study-wide: Later examination showed HLA-associated TCR beta chains had greater clonal expansion than equally common others.

Healthy people donating bone marrow made up the donors. In its sample, this clone was seen once. No antigen is known for it. The CDR3 loop spans 13 amino acids. CDR1 and CDR2 from the germline V gene are WSHSY and SAAADI. V was clipped by 2 bases and J by 10 bases, with 9 bases between them. PCR employed 60 Vbeta and 13 Jbeta primers. Data came from immunoSEQ multiplex PCR; TCRdb stores just in-frame clones and leaves some out. The sample lists under 130,000 clones, almost 80% occurring once. The source is a man aged 50 or older in good health and CMV-seropositive. Sequencing was carried out using PBMCs. This chain joins TRBV10-2 and TRBJ1-6; TRBD1 is a possible D gene (6 bases). CDR3 amino acids: CASSEAGASPLHF. CDR3 sequence (DNA): TGCGCCAGCAGTGAGGCGGGGGCCTCACCCCTCCACTTT.